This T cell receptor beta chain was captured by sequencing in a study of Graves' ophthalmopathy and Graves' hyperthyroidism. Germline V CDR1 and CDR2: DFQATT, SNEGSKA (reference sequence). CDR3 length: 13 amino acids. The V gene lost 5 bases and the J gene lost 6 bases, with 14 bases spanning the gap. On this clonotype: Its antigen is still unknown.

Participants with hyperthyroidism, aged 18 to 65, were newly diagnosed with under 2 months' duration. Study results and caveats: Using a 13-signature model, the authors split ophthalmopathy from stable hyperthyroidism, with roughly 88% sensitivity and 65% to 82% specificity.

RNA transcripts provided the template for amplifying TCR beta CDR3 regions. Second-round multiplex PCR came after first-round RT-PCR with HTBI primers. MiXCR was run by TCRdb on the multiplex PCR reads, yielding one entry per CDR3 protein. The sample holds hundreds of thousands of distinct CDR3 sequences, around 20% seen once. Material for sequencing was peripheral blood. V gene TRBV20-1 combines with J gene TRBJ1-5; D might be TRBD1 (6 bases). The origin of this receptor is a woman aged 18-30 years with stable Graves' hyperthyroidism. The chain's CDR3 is CSALQGSGQPQHF. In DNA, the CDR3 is TGCAGTGCTCTTCAGGGGAGCGGTCAGCCCCAGCATTTT.